Below, 27 T cell receptor beta chains from the same sample are listed, as sequenced in a study of blood T cell repertoires in COVID-19. The table came from immunoSEQ multiplex PCR; TCRdb's copy has only in-frame clones and leaves some out. The profile covers around 250,000 clones, with around nine tenths appearing a single time and approximately 7% taken by the ten largest. The sequencing sample was made of peripheral blood. These receptor sequences come from a woman in her sixties or seventies with active or convalescent COVID-19.

The gene calls are TRBV6-1 and TRBJ1-5; D is unresolved. Between the trimmed V and J ends, which lost 3 bases and 0 bases, there was a span of 6 bases. The germline gives CDR1 MNHNS, CDR2 SASEGT. The CDR3 is made up of 14 amino acids. DNA of the CDR3: TGTGCCAGCAGTGAGACATATAGCAATCAGCCCCAGCATTTT. This translates into CASSETYSNQPQHF.

This clone occurred a few times. The V and J genes are TRBV5-4 and TRBJ1-2; D is possibly TRBD1 (6 bases). The CDR3 totals 16 residues. Germline lookup yields CDR1 SGHNT and CDR2 YYREEE (reference sequence). V lost 5 bases, J lost 2 bases, and 19 bases lay in between. As DNA, the CDR3 is TGTGCCAGCAGGGGCCAGGGGACCCCCTCGAACTATGGCTACACCTTC. Translating gives CASRGQGTPSNYGYTF.

This chain connects TRBV5-6 to TRBJ2-5; 7 bases match TRBD2. The germline CDR1 and CDR2 sequences are SGHDT and YYEEEE. V shed 4 bases, J shed 4 bases, and the junction held 13 bases outside the gene matches. This CDR3 region has 16 residues. CDR3 nucleotide sequence: TGTGCCAGCAGCCAAGCCGGGACTAATTTCGGAGAGACCCAGTACTTC. This codes for CASSQAGTNFGETQYF.

The chain has TRBV25-1 and TRBJ1-1; D call uncertain. Trimming shortened V by 6 bases and J by 1 base, and 12 bases separated the two germline ends. This CDR3 has 14 residues. Germline CDR1 is MGHDK and CDR2 is SYGVNS. CDR3: CASRGSGWNTEAFF. In DNA, the CDR3 is TGTGCCAGCAGGGGGTCGGGGTGGAACACTGAAGCTTTCTTT.

The chain is built from TRBV11-1 and TRBJ1-1, with a weak D call TRBD1 (6 bases). Germline V gene lookup returns CDR1 SGHAT and CDR2 FQDESV (reference sequence). The length of the CDR3 is 15 residues. V dropped 2 bases and J dropped 1 base, with 11 bases sitting between them. CDR3 protein: CASSLSTGTNTEAFF. CDR3 in DNA: TGTGCCAGCAGCTTAAGTACAGGGACGAACACTGAAGCTTTCTTT.

The rearrangement uses TRBV5-1 and TRBJ2-7; 7 bases are shared with TRBD1. Trimming cost V 3 bases and J 3 bases; bases outside gene matches: 9. Germline V CDR1 and CDR2: SGHRS, YFSETQ. The CDR3 spans 15 residues. The CDR3 loop reads CASSSTGNGGYEQYF. The CDR3 DNA reads as TGCGCCAGCAGCTCGACAGGGAATGGAGGCTACGAGCAGTACTTC.

The chain has TRBV11-2 and TRBJ2-7, with 8 positions matching TRBD2. The CDR3 has 15 residues. Germline lookup yields CDR1 SGHAT and CDR2 FQNNGV. V lost 4 bases to trimming and J lost 3 bases; unmatched junction nucleotides: 8. DNA of the CDR3: TGTGCCAGCAGCTCCGGCATAGCGGGGCGCTACGAGCAGTACTTC. Its protein is CASSSGIAGRYEQYF. Drawing the rest from reference TRBV11-2 and TRBJ2-7, the complete variable domain is EAGVAQSPRYKIIEKRQSVAFWCNPISGHATLYWYQQILGQGPKLLIQFQNNGVVDDSQLPKDRFSAERLKGVDSTLKIQPAKLEDSAVYLCASSSGIAGRYEQYFGPGTRLTVT.

The CDR3 loop is CASWGGRRQPQHF. The CDR3, as DNA: TGTGCCAGCTGGGGGGGTCGCCGTCAGCCCCAGCATTTT. The chain employs TRBV10-3 and TRBJ1-5; D is possibly TRBD1 (5 bases). Germline lookup yields CDR1 ENHRY and CDR2 SYGVKD. The CDR3 runs to 13 residues. Trimming pared 10 bases from V and 6 bases from J, leaving 16 bases between.

V is TRBV12-3 or TRBV12-4 and J is TRBJ2-1; D possibly corresponds to TRBD1 (5 bases). This CDR3 has 12 amino acids. Trimming cost V 7 bases and J 9 bases, with 13 bases left between them. CDR3: CASTLTVGEQFF. DNA of the CDR3: TGTGCCAGCACCTTGACAGTTGGTGAGCAGTTCTTC.

V and J are TRBV18 and TRBJ1-2; D may be TRBD1 (5 bases). The germline V and J ends were trimmed by 5 bases and 3 bases, with 13 bases remaining between them. CDR3 length: 14 amino acids. The germline V gene has CDR1 KGHSH and CDR2 LQKENI. CDR3 coding DNA: TGTGCCAGCTCAACCACGTCCAGGGACTATGGCTACACCTTC. Translating it yields CASSTTSRDYGYTF.

This chain joins TRBV6-5 and TRBJ2-5; the match to TRBD1 covers 7 bases. The trim removed 2 bases at V and 9 bases at J, leaving 9 bases unmatched. Looked up from germline, CDR1 is MNHEY and CDR2 is SVGAGI. The CDR3 is 14 residues long. The chain's CDR3 is CASSYEGGLSAQYF. CDR3 in DNA: TGTGCCAGCAGTTACGAAGGGGGCCTATCGGCCCAGTACTTC.

This chain connects TRBV20-1 to TRBJ2-5, with D perhaps matching TRBD2 (6 bases). With 3 bases removed from V and 5 bases from J, the gap between germline ends came to 19 bases. Germline V gene lookup returns CDR1 DFQATT and CDR2 SNEGSKA (reference sequence). The CDR3 runs 15 residues. CDR3 sequence reads: CSASEAGPEGETQYF. CDR3 coding DNA: TGCAGTGCTAGTGAAGCGGGCCCCGAGGGGGAGACCCAGTACTTC.

This chain joins TRBV5-1 and TRBJ2-7; 7 nucleotides match TRBD1. Germline CDR1 is SGHRS and CDR2 is YFSETQ. The CDR3 sequence is 14 residues long. Unmatched junction bases numbered 6, after V lost 2 bases and J lost 4 bases. The CDR3 DNA sequence: TGCGCCAGCAGCTTAGGACAGGAGTCGTACGAGCAGTACTTC. Translated: CASSLGQESYEQYF.

The CDR3 loop reads CSVGGGGYTF. CDR3 DNA sequence: TGCAGCGTTGGAGGGGGAGGCTACACCTTC. The J gene is TRBJ1-2, the V gene TRBV29-1, with a possible D match to TRBD1 (6 bases). Trimming stripped 4 bases from V and 8 bases from J, with 8 bases between. The CDR3 covers 10 residues. Germline V CDR1 and CDR2: SQVTM, ANQGSEA.

The chain is built from TRBV19 and TRBJ2-1; TRBD2 agrees at 12 bases. V lost 5 bases to trimming and J lost 0 bases; unmatched junction nucleotides: 8. This CDR3 has 18 residues. Per the germline V gene, CDR1 is LNHDA and CDR2 is SQIVND (reference sequence). CDR3 region: CASSERLAGVSSYNEQFF. The CDR3 DNA reads TGTGCCAGTAGTGAACGACTAGCGGGGGTTAGCTCCTACAATGAGCAGTTCTTC.

The chain carries TRBV2 and TRBJ2-1; the match to TRBD1 covers 9 bases. The CDR3 has 14 amino acids. The germline CDR1 and CDR2 sequences are SNHLY and FYNNEI. V lost 7 bases, J lost 5 bases, and 6 bases stayed unmatched. As DNA, the CDR3 is TGTGCCAGCAAACCGGGACAGGGAGACAATGAGCAGTTCTTC. The encoded protein is CASKPGQGDNEQFF. Based on the CDR3 plus reference TRBV2 and TRBJ2-1, the full variable domain is EPEVTQTPSHQVTQMGQEVILRCVPISNHLYFYWYRQILGQKVEFLVSFYNNEISEKSEIFDDQFSVERPDGSNFTLKIRSTKLEDSAMYFCASKPGQGDNEQFFGPGTRLTVL.

The chain is built from TRBV20-1 and TRBJ1-3; no clear D. The CDR3 runs 11 residues. Deletions cut 7 bases from V and 8 bases from J, with 12 bases between. CDR1 is DFQATT, CDR2 SNEGSKA, per germline (reference sequence). The CDR3 loop is CSVQLGDTIYF. In DNA, the CDR3 is TGCAGTGTCCAACTGGGAGACACCATATATTTT.

V is TRBV6-5 and J is TRBJ2-1, with D possibly TRBD2 on 6 matching bases. From germline, CDR1 is MNHEY and CDR2 SVGAGI. V was cut by 8 bases and J by 5 bases, with 7 bases left in between. This CDR3 has 11 amino acids. The CDR3 DNA reads TGTGCCAGCCGCGGGAACAATGAGCAGTTCTTC. It encodes CASRGNNEQFF.

This rearrangement joins TRBV29-1 to TRBJ1-1; no reliable D call. CDR1 is SQVTM, CDR2 ANQGSEA, per germline. Trimming pared 3 bases from V and 8 bases from J, leaving 4 bases between. This CDR3 contains 9 residues. The CDR3 DNA follows: TGCAGCGTTGACGTAGAAGCTTTCTTT. Translated: CSVDVEAFF. Complete variable domain (other parts from reference TRBV29-1 and TRBJ1-1): SAVISQKPSRDICQRGTSLTIQCQVDSQVTMMFWYRQQPGQSLTLIATANQGSEATYESGFVIDKFPISRPNLTFSTLTVSNMSPEDSSIYLCSVDVEAFFGQGTRLTVV.

The chain joins TRBV6-2 or TRBV6-3 to TRBJ1-2; 7 bases line up with TRBD1. V trimming: 6 bases; J trimming: 8 bases; junction bases outside the gene matches: 15. This CDR3 spans 15 amino acids. CDR1 is MNHEY and CDR2 is SVGEGT in the germline V gene. For the CDR3, the DNA is TGTGCCAGCAGCCCAGACCTGACAGGGACCGGAGGCTACACCTTC. As protein: CASSPDLTGTGGYTF.

V and J are TRBV9 and TRBJ1-2; D is perhaps TRBD1 (6 bases). This CDR3 has 16 residues. Trimming removed 3 bases at V and 4 bases at J, with 19 bases between. Germline V gene lookup returns CDR1 SGDLS and CDR2 YYNGEE. CDR3 sequence reads: CASSEGPGGLGYGYTF. CDR3 DNA sequence: TGTGCCAGCAGCGAGGGGCCCGGGGGGCTCGGCTATGGCTACACCTTC. Full variable domain (outside the CDR3, taken from reference TRBV9 and TRBJ1-2): DSGVTQTPKHLITATGQRVTLRCSPRSGDLSVYWYQQSLDQGLQFLIQYYNGEERAKGNILERFSAQQFPDLHSELNLSSLELGDSALYFCASSEGPGGLGYGYTFGSGTRLTVV.

The gene calls are TRBV12-3 or TRBV12-4 and TRBJ1-2; D gene uncertain. This CDR3 spans 13 amino acids. V was cut by 3 bases and J by 6 bases, with 11 bases left in between. CDR3 DNA: TGTGCCAGCAGTTTCGGCCGGAGGGATGGCTACACCTTC. This codes for CASSFGRRDGYTF.

The chain links TRBV3-1 (or the pseudogene TRBV3-2) to TRBJ2-5; TRBD1 is a possible D gene (5 bases). V was shortened by 4 bases and J by 3 bases, with 6 bases between the two germline ends. This CDR3 has 12 residues. Germline CDR1 is LGHDT and CDR2 is YNNKEL (reference sequence). This CDR3 is CASSLREETQYF. The CDR3 bases are TGTGCCAGCAGCCTCAGGGAAGAGACCCAGTACTTC.

This chain links TRBV27 with TRBJ1-6; D gene uncertain. Trimming left V 0 bases short and J 2 bases short, with 8 bases between. This CDR3 is 16 amino acids long. CDR1 is MNHEY and CDR2 is SMNVEV in the germline V gene (reference sequence). The CDR3 reads CASSLSSSAYNSPLHF. The CDR3 bases are TGTGCCAGCAGTTTATCGTCGAGTGCCTATAATTCACCCCTCCACTTT.

This chain uses TRBV7-2 with TRBJ2-5, with a tentative D call TRBD1 (7 bases). Germline-derived CDR1 and CDR2 are SGHTA and FQGNSA. The CDR3 has 16 amino acids. Trimming cost V 1 base and J 5 bases, with 17 bases left between them. The chain's CDR3 is CASSLGARGRYETQYF. DNA of the CDR3: TGTGCCAGCAGCTTAGGAGCCAGGGGGAGGTATGAGACCCAGTACTTC.

The V call is TRBV6-6, the J call TRBJ2-7, with 8 bases aligning to TRBD2. V gave up 8 bases and J gave up 7 bases; unmatched junction bases: 10. CDR3 size: 13 residues. In germline, CDR1 is MNHNY, CDR2 SVGAGI (reference sequence). The CDR3 sequence is CASVGGGREEQYF. Here the CDR3 DNA reads TGTGCCAGCGTCGGGGGGGGGCGGGAGGAGCAGTACTTC.

This clone was seen just once. The chain recombines TRBV19 with TRBJ1-2, with D hard to call. The germline V and J ends were trimmed by 1 base and 7 bases, with 7 bases remaining between them. Germline CDR1 and CDR2: LNHDA and SQIVND (reference sequence). This CDR3 contains 12 residues. The chain's CDR3 is CASSIGESGYTF. Here the CDR3 DNA reads TGTGCCAGTAGTATAGGAGAAAGTGGCTACACCTTC.